Reported below is one T cell receptor (beta chain). At one boundary the junction diverges from the germline segment, which might be a read error. The CDR3 runs to 15 residues. The germline V gene encodes CDR1 SGHRS and CDR2 YFSETQ. These data belong to a study of PD-L1 blockade in urothelial cancer. Study background: Samples came from 3 weeks, at the second dose, and 6 weeks into treatment. Blood samples had a median of about 150,000 T cells.

Using immunoSEQ multiplex PCR, the repertoire was profiled, and TCRdb retains in-frame clones only, with some absent. The data contain about 130,000 clones, roughly 80% of them seen just once; the ten biggest clones take up 2.5% to 4%. Time point noted: pretreatment peripheral blood. Metastatic or locally advanced urothelial carcinoma was present in the patients. This specimen was PBMCs, taken around atezolizumab (anti-PD-L1) treatment. This chain joins TRBV5-1 and TRBJ2-2; possibly TRBD2 for D (5 bases). This receptor was taken from a man in his fifties with urothelial cancer. The CDR3 is CASSLAGIGHRGAVF. CDR3 nucleotides: TGCGCCAGCAGCTTGGCGGGTATTGGGCACCGGGGAGCTGTTTTT.